This record concerns one TCR beta chain sequence. The length of the CDR3 is 16 residues. Germline values: CDR1 LNHDA, CDR2 SQIVND (reference sequence). V lost 0 bases to trimming and J lost 4 bases, with 13 bases between them. This entry belongs to a study of control samples from healthy donors and cancer patients. Generated by immunoSEQ multiplex PCR, the TCRdb table keeps only in-frame clones and is missing some. The sample consists of 45,000 to 60,000 clones, 90% to 95% of them appearing once. V is TRBV19 and J is TRBJ2-1; TRBD2 is a possible D gene (5 bases). This TCR was sampled from a man aged 30 to 39 in good health. Sequencing input: blood. This chain's CDR3 is CASSIDLALRYNEQFF. The CDR3 DNA follows: TGTGCCAGTAGTATAGATCTAGCTCTGAGATACAATGAGCAGTTCTTC.